This paragraph covers one T cell receptor beta chain sequence. Its target is unknown. These data come from a study of naive and memory T cell subsets. Overall study findings and caveats: Activation and differentiation may alter RNA-based TCR counts.

Two oligonucleotides, mixed equimolar, formed the beta constant-region primer covering TRBC1 and TRBC2. TCRdb called the UMI-ligation and nested PCR reads again in MiXCR, with one record for every CDR3 protein. Seen here are roughly 20,000 distinct CDR3 sequences, more than 9.5% observed once, and the top ten hold 18%. The length of the CDR3 is 12 residues. V lost 6 bases to trimming and J lost 4 bases, with 13 bases between them. CDR1 is SQVTM and CDR2 is ANQGSEA in the germline V gene. V gene TRBV29-1 combines with J gene TRBJ2-7; no reliable D call. This sequence originates from a human donor in good health. The source material was central memory CD8+ T cells from blood. The CDR3 sequence: CSVDLDGYEQYF. Written as DNA, the CDR3 is TGCAGCGTCGATCTGGACGGATACGAGCAGTACTTC.